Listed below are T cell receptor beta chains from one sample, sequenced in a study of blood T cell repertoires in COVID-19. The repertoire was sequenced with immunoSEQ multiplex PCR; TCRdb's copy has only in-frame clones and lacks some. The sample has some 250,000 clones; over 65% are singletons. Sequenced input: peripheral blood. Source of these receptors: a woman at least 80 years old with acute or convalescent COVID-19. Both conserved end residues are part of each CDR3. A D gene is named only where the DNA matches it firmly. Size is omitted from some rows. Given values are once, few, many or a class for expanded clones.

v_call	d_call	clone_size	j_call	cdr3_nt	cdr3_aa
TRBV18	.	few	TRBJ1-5	TGTGCCAGCTCACGTCCCGGTCAGCCCCAGCATTTT	CASSRPGQPQHF
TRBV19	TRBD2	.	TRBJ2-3	TGTGCCAGTAGTATACTAGCGGGCACAGATACGCAGTATTTT	CASSILAGTDTQYF
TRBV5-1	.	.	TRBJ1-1	TGCGCCAGCAGCCCTCCTTTGGCTAACACTGAAGCTTTCTTT	CASSPPLANTEAFF
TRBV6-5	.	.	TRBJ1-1	TGTGCCAGCAGAGACCTCGCGGGGGACACTGAAGCTTTCTTT	CASRDLAGDTEAFF
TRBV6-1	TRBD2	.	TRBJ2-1	TGTGCCAGCAGAGCCTGGGTAGCGGGAGTCGATGAGCAGTTCTTC	CASRAWVAGVDEQFF
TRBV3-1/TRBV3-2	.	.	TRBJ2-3	TGTGCCAGCAGCCAAGGCGGGTGGGAAACAGATACGCAGTATTTT	CASSQGGWETDTQYF
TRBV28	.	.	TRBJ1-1	TGTGCCAGCAGTTTATCGGCGAGGGTGAACACTGAAGCTTTCTTT	CASSLSARVNTEAFF
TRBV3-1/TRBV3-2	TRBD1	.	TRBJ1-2	TGTGCCAGCAGCCTACAGGGGCCAGGGGGCTACACCTTC	CASSLQGPGGYTF
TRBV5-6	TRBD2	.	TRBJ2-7	TGTGCCAGCAGCTTCGACCCTCCTTCTAGCGGGGGCTCCTACGAGCAGTACTTC	CASSFDPPSSGGSYEQYF
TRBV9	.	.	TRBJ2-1	TGTGCCAGCAGCGTTCAAACGGGCTCCTACAATGAGCAGTTCTTC	CASSVQTGSYNEQFF
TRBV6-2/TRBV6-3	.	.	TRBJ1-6	TGTGCCAGCAGTTACTGGCAGGCCTATAATTCACCCCTCCACTTT	CASSYWQAYNSPLHF
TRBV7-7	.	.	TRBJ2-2	TGTGCCAGCAGCTTAGCACAGGGGAACACCGGGGAGCTGTTTTTT	CASSLAQGNTGELFF
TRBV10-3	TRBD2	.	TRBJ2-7	TGTGCCATCAGTACTAGCGGGGCCTCCTACGAGCAGTACTTC	CAISTSGASYEQYF
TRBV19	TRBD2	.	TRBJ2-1	TGTGCCAGTAGTATAGTCGCGGGGGGGAATGAGCAGTTCTTC	CASSIVAGGNEQFF
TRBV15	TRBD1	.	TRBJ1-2	TGTGCCACCAGCAGAGCGGGACAGGGGAACTATGGCTACACCTTC	CATSRAGQGNYGYTF
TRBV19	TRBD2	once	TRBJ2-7	TGTGCCAGTAGTATACGCGGGAGTGTCCACGAGCAGTACTTC	CASSIRGSVHEQYF
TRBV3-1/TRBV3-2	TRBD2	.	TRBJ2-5	TGTGCCAGCAGCCAAGACCTAGCGGGAGTAATGTACTTC	CASSQDLAGVMYF
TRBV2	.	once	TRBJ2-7	TGTGCCAGCAGTTTGACAAAGGCCTACGAGCAGTACTTC	CASSLTKAYEQYF
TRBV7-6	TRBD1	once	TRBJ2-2	TGTGCCAGCAGCTGGGGGACAGGGAACACCGGGGAGCTGTTTTTT	CASSWGTGNTGELFF
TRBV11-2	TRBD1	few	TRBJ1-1	TGTGCCAGCAGCTGGTACAGGGGGTACACTGAAGCTTTCTTT	CASSWYRGYTEAFF
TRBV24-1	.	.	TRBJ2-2	TGTGCCACCAGTTCAGACACCGGGGAGCTGTTTTTT	CATSSDTGELFF
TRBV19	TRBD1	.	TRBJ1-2	TGTGCCAGTAGCCCCGAACCCCAGACAGGGGAGGAACCCCCGAACATCTATGGCTACACCTTC	CASSPEPQTGEEPPNIYGYTF
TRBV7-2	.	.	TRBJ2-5	TGTGCCAGCAGCTTACGGGTTGAGGAGACCCAGTACTTC	CASSLRVEETQYF
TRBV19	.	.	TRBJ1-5	TGTGCCAGTAGTATATCGGGGGTGGGTAGTCAGCCCCAGCATTTT	CASSISGVGSQPQHF
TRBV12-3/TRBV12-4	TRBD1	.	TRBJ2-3	TGTGCCAGCAGAAGAACAGGGGTGGATACGCAGTATTTT	CASRRTGVDTQYF
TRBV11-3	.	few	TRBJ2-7	TGTGCCAGCAGCTCAGATCCTTACTACGAGCAGTACTTC	CASSSDPYYEQYF
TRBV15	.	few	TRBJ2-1	TGTGCCACCAGCAGCCGAACGGGAAACAATGAGCAGTTCTTC	CATSSRTGNNEQFF
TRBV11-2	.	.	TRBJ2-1	TGTGCCAGCAGCTCCACCCGACATGGGAATGAGCAGTTCTTC	CASSSTRHGNEQFF
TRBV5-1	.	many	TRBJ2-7	TGCGCCAGCAGCTTGGGTCCCTACGACGAGCAGTACTTC	CASSLGPYDEQYF
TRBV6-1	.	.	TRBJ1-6	TGTGCCAGCAGTGATCAGGTCACCTATAATTCACCCCTCCACTTT	CASSDQVTYNSPLHF
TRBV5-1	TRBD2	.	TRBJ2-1	TGCGCCAGCAGTCGCCAGCGGGAGTGGAATGAGCAGTTCTTC	CASSRQREWNEQFF
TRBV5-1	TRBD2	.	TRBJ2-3	TGCGCCAGCAGCTCTTTTACCGGGACTAGCGGGAGGGCCGGGGCAGATACGCAGTATTTT	CASSSFTGTSGRAGADTQYF
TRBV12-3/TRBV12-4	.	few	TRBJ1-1	TGTGCCAGCATCCCACAGGGAAGGTCTGAAGCTTTCTTT	CASIPQGRSEAFF
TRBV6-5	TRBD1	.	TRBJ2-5	TGTGCCAGCAGAGACAGGGTAATGGAGACCCAGTACTTC	CASRDRVMETQYF
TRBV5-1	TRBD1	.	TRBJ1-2	TGCGCCAGCAGCTTGGAACTCTCAGGGGGCGTAGGCTACACCTTC	CASSLELSGGVGYTF
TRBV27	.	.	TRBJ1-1	TGTGCCAGCAGTTCAGGGTTGGGAACTGAAGCTTTCTTT	CASSSGLGTEAFF
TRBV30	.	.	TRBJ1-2	TGTGCCTGGAGGACAGTTTTTAATTACTATGGCTACACCTTC	CAWRTVFNYYGYTF
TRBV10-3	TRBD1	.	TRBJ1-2	TGTGCCATCAGTGCCAAGACAGGGGGCGTCTATGGCTACACCTTC	CAISAKTGGVYGYTF
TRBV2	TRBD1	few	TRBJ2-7	TGTGCCAGCAGTCCTCGACAGGGGTCCCCCTACGAGCAGTACTTC	CASSPRQGSPYEQYF
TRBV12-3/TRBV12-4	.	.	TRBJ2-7	TGTGCCAGCAGTGGGGGGACAGTGGGGTACTTC	CASSGGTVGYF
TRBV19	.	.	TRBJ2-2	TGTGCCAGTCGGGAGAACACCGGGGAGCTGTTTTTT	CASRENTGELFF
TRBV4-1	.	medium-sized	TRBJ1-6	TGCGCCAGCAGCCAGCTGGACAGTTCACCCCTCCACTTT	CASSQLDSSPLHF
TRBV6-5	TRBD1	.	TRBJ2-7	TGTGCCAGCAGTCCGACAGGGGCCTACGAGCAGTACTTC	CASSPTGAYEQYF
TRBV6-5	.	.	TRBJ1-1	TGTGCCAGCAGTTACTCACGGAGGGGGAACACTGAAGCTTTCTTT	CASSYSRRGNTEAFF
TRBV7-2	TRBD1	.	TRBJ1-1	TGTGCCAGCAGCTTTGCAGGGGGGATGAACACTGAAGCTTTCTTT	CASSFAGGMNTEAFF
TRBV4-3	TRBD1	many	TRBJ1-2	TGCGCCAGCAGCCGAACTGCGTTTCCGGGCAGGGGGCATGGCTACACCTTC	CASSRTAFPGRGHGYTF
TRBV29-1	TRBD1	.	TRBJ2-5	TGCAGCGTTAAGGGACAGACCAGAGAGACCCAGTACTTC	CSVKGQTRETQYF
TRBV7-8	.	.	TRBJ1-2	TGTGCCAGCAGCTTAGAGCGGGGGGCGGGATATGGCTACACCTTC	CASSLERGAGYGYTF
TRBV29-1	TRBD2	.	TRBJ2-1	TGCAGCGCCCCCCGAACTAGCGATGAGCAGTTCTTC	CSAPRTSDEQFF
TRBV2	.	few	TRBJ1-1	TGTGCCAGCAGGTGGGGGGTTGGTAGCAACACTGAAGCTTTCTTT	CASRWGVGSNTEAFF
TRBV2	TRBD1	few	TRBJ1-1	TGTGCCAGCAGTGGCAGGGGGCGAGGTTCTTTCTTT	CASSGRGRGSFF
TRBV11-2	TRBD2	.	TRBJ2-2	TGTGCCAGCAGCCCCGGCAGGACTAGCGCAGCCGGGGAGCTGTTTTTT	CASSPGRTSAAGELFF
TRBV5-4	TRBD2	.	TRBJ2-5	TGTGCCAGCAGCGAAGCGGGGGGTGGTGGGGAGACCCAGTACTTC	CASSEAGGGGETQYF
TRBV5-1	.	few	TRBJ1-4	TGCGCCAGCAGCTTGCAGGGTAGGGATGAAAAACTGTTTTTT	CASSLQGRDEKLFF
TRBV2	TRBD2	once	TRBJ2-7	TGTGCCAGCAGAACCGGGACTAGCAGGGTGGGGGAGCAGTACTTC	CASRTGTSRVGEQYF
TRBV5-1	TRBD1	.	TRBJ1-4	TGCGCCAGCAGCCTAGGACAGGGGAGAGTTGAAAAACTGTTTTTT	CASSLGQGRVEKLFF
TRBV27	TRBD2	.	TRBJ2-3	TGTGCCAGCAGTTTACCCCCTAGCGGGAGGTCCGCAGATACGCAGTATTTT	CASSLPPSGRSADTQYF